Listed below are T cell receptor beta chains from one sample, sequenced in a study of STAT5B mutations in CD4+ large granular lymphocyte leukemia. Generated by immunoSEQ multiplex PCR, the TCRdb table keeps only in-frame clones and is missing some. The sample lists 23,000 or so clones, about three quarters occurring once. The sequenced sample was CD4+ T cells from blood buffy coats. All receptors come from a human donor in good health. Both conserved end residues are part of each CDR3. The order of the fields is D gene, J gene, V gene, clone size, CDR3 DNA, CDR3 protein. D genes are given only for firm matches. Only part of the rows carry a size: once, few, many, or a class if the clone is expanded.

d_call: .; j_call: TRBJ2-7; v_call: TRBV29-1; clone_size: .; cdr3_nt: TGCAGCGTTCGGGACTACGAGCAGTACTTC; cdr3_aa: CSVRDYEQYF
d_call: .; j_call: TRBJ1-5; v_call: TRBV28; clone_size: .; cdr3_nt: TGTGCCAGCAGTTTCGAGAGGGTGAGCAATCAGCCCCAGCATTTT; cdr3_aa: CASSFERVSNQPQHF
d_call: .; j_call: TRBJ2-5; v_call: TRBV7-2; clone_size: once; cdr3_nt: TGTGCCAGCAGCTTCTCCCCAGGGGAGACCCAGTACTTC; cdr3_aa: CASSFSPGETQYF
d_call: .; j_call: TRBJ1-5; v_call: TRBV4-2; clone_size: few; cdr3_nt: TGTGCCAGCAGCCAATCCGGACGAGAGCATCAGCCCCAGCATTTT; cdr3_aa: CASSQSGREHQPQHF
d_call: TRBD1; j_call: TRBJ2-2; v_call: TRBV11-3; clone_size: once; cdr3_nt: TGTGCCAGCAGCTTAGGAGACAGGGTTGACACCGGGGAGCTGTTTTTT; cdr3_aa: CASSLGDRVDTGELFF
d_call: TRBD2; j_call: TRBJ2-3; v_call: TRBV7-2; clone_size: .; cdr3_nt: TGTGCCAGCAGCTTAGTGGCTAGCGGGGGTGGGGATACGCAGTATTTT; cdr3_aa: CASSLVASGGGDTQYF
d_call: .; j_call: TRBJ2-3; v_call: TRBV5-1; clone_size: few; cdr3_nt: TGCGCCAGCAGCTTTACCGAGAGCACAGATACGCAGTATTTT; cdr3_aa: CASSFTESTDTQYF
d_call: TRBD2; j_call: TRBJ2-1; v_call: TRBV27; clone_size: .; cdr3_nt: TGTGCCAGCAGCCCCACCCGTACTAGCGGGGGGGCCCTCAATGAGCAGTTCTTC; cdr3_aa: CASSPTRTSGGALNEQFF
d_call: .; j_call: TRBJ1-5; v_call: TRBV28; clone_size: .; cdr3_nt: TGTGCCAGCAGTGCCGCCGGGACATTTAGGACTAATCAGCCCCAGCATTTT; cdr3_aa: CASSAAGTFRTNQPQHF
d_call: .; j_call: TRBJ1-1; v_call: TRBV18; clone_size: few; cdr3_nt: TGTGCCAGCTCAGCAAAGGCGTGGAACACTGAAGCTTTCTTT; cdr3_aa: CASSAKAWNTEAFF
d_call: .; j_call: TRBJ2-7; v_call: TRBV7-8; clone_size: .; cdr3_nt: TGTGCCAGCAGCTTAGCGCGGGCCCAACTGGCCTACGAGCAGTACTTC; cdr3_aa: CASSLARAQLAYEQYF
d_call: .; j_call: TRBJ1-4; v_call: TRBV6-1; clone_size: once; cdr3_nt: TGTGCCAGCAGTGAATGGGACGGAACCCTTGCAACTAATGAAAAACTGTTTTTT; cdr3_aa: CASSEWDGTLATNEKLFF
d_call: TRBD2; j_call: TRBJ2-3; v_call: TRBV19; clone_size: few; cdr3_nt: TGTGCCAGCCGCGGGGGTAAGATGGGAGATACGCAGTATTTT; cdr3_aa: CASRGGKMGDTQYF
d_call: .; j_call: TRBJ1-5; v_call: TRBV11-2; clone_size: few; cdr3_nt: TGTGCCAGCAGCAGGGGCTTTAATCAGCCCCAGCATTTT; cdr3_aa: CASSRGFNQPQHF
d_call: .; j_call: TRBJ1-4; v_call: TRBV5-6; clone_size: .; cdr3_nt: TGTGCCAGCAGCTCAAACGGTGTACAGAATGAAAAACTGTTTTTT; cdr3_aa: CASSSNGVQNEKLFF
d_call: .; j_call: TRBJ2-7; v_call: TRBV6-6; clone_size: .; cdr3_nt: TGTGCCAGCAGTCGAGGATACGAGCAGTACTTC; cdr3_aa: CASSRGYEQYF
d_call: .; j_call: TRBJ1-4; v_call: TRBV28; clone_size: few; cdr3_nt: TGTGCCAGCAAGCTACAGGTCCTAGGGGAACTGTTTTTT; cdr3_aa: CASKLQVLGELFF
d_call: .; j_call: TRBJ1-1; v_call: TRBV7-2; clone_size: .; cdr3_nt: TGTGCCAGCAGCTGGGGACGGACGGCTGAAGCTTTCTTT; cdr3_aa: CASSWGRTAEAFF
d_call: TRBD1; j_call: TRBJ2-1; v_call: TRBV5-8; clone_size: .; cdr3_nt: TGTGCCAGCAGCGGGGACAGGGGGCGAGGCAATGAGCAGTTCTTC; cdr3_aa: CASSGDRGRGNEQFF
d_call: .; j_call: TRBJ1-3; v_call: TRBV27; clone_size: .; cdr3_nt: TGTGCCAGCAGTTTGTCGCGGGGCCTCTCTGGAAACACCATATATTTT; cdr3_aa: CASSLSRGLSGNTIYF
d_call: .; j_call: TRBJ1-1; v_call: TRBV7-9; clone_size: .; cdr3_nt: TGTGCCAGCAGCAAGGCAGGTTTTTGGGGAGCTTTCTTT; cdr3_aa: CASSKAGFWGAFF
d_call: .; j_call: TRBJ2-7; v_call: TRBV11-1; clone_size: once; cdr3_nt: TGTGCCAGCAGCTACCCCCCAACATACGAGCAGTACTTC; cdr3_aa: CASSYPPTYEQYF